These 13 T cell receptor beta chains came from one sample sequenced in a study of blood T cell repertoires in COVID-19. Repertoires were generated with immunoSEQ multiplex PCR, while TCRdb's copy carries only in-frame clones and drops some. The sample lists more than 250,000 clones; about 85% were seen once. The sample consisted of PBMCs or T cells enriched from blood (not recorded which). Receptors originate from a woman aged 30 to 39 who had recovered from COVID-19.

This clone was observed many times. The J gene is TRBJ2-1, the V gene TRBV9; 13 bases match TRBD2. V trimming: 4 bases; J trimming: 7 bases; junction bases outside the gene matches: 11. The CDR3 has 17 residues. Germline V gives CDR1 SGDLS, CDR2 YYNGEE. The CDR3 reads CASSPPPGTSGDNEQFF. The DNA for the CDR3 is TGTGCCAGCAGCCCCCCCCCTGGGACTAGCGGGGATAATGAGCAGTTCTTC.

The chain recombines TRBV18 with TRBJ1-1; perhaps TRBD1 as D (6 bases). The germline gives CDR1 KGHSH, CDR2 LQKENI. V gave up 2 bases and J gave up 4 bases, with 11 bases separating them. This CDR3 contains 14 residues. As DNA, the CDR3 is TGTGCCAGCTCACCAGGGGGGGGCGGCACTGAAGCTTTCTTT. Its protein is CASSPGGGGTEAFF.

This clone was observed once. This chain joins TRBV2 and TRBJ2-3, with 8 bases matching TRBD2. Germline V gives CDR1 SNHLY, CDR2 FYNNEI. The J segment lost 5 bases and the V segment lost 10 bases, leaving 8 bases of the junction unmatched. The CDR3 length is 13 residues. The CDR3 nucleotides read TGTGCCACCGAGCGGGGGCGAGGAGATACGCAGTATTTT. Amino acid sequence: CATERGRGDTQYF.

CDR3 residues: CASNRDSNYGYTF. The CDR3 DNA reads TGTGCCAGCAATAGGGACAGTAACTATGGCTACACCTTC. The chain carries TRBV6-4 and TRBJ1-2; 7 positions match TRBD1. V trimming: 7 bases; J trimming: 1 base; junction bases outside the gene matches: 3. Looked up from germline, CDR1 is MRHNA and CDR2 is SNTAGT. The CDR3 contains 13 residues.

CDR3 sequence reads: CAIRGGTPSLHEQYF. In DNA, the CDR3 is TGTGCCATTCGGGGGGGAACCCCCAGCCTCCACGAGCAGTACTTC. V usage is TRBV10-3 and J usage is TRBJ2-7; 8 nucleotides agree with TRBD2. The length of the CDR3 is 15 residues. CDR1 is ENHRY and CDR2 is SYGVKD in the germline V gene. Germline trimming cut 9 bases from V and 5 bases from J; bases unmatched to any gene: 15.

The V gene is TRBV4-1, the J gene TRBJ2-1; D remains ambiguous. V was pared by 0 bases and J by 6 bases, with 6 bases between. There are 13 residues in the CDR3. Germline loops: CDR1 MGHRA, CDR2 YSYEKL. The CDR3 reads CASSQDFVNEQFF. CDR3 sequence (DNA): TGCGCCAGCAGCCAAGATTTCGTCAATGAGCAGTTCTTC.

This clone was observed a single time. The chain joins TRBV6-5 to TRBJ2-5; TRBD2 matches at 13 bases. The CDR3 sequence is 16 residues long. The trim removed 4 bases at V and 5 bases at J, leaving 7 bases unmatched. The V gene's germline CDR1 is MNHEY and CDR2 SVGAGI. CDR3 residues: CASSSLAGGPTETQYF. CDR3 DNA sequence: TGTGCCAGCAGTTCACTAGCGGGGGGGCCCACGGAGACCCAGTACTTC.

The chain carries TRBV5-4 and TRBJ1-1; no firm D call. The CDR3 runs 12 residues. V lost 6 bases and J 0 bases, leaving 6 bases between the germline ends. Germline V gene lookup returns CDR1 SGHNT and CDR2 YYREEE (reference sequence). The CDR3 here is CASNSLNTEAFF. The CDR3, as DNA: TGTGCCAGCAATTCCTTGAACACTGAAGCTTTCTTT. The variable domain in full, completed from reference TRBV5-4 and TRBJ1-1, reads ETGVTQSPTHLIKTRGQQVTLRCSSQSGHNTVSWYQQALGQGPQFIFQYYREEENGRGNFPPRFSGLQFPNYSSELNVNALELDDSALYLCASNSLNTEAFFGQGTRLTVV.

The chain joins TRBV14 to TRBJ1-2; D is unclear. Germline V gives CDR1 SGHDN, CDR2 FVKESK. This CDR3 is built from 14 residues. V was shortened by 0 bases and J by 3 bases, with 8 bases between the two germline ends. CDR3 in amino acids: CASSQDRRDYGYTF. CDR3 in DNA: TGTGCCAGCAGCCAAGATCGGAGAGACTATGGCTACACCTTC.

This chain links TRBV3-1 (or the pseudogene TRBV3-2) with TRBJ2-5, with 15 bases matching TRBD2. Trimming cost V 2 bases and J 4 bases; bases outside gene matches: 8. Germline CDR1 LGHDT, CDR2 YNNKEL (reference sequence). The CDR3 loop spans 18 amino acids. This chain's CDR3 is CASSQLGLAGGPGETQYF. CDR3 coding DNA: TGTGCCAGCAGCCAACTTGGACTAGCGGGGGGGCCGGGAGAGACCCAGTACTTC.

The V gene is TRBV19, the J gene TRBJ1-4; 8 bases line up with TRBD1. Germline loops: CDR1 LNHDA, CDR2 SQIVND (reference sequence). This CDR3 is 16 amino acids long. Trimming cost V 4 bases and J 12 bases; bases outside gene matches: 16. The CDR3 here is CASSKGRGRLPGELFF. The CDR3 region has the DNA TGTGCCAGTAGTAAGGGCAGGGGGCGCTTACCGGGAGAACTGTTTTTT.

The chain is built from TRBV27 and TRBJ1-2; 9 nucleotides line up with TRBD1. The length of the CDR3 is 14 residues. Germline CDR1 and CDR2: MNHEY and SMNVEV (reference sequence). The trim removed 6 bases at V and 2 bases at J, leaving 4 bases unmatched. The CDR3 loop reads CASRRTGVNYGYTF. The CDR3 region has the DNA TGTGCCAGCAGGAGGACAGGGGTGAACTATGGCTACACCTTC.

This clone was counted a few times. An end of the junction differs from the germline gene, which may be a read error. CDR3 region: CASSPSGGNAEAFF. For the CDR3, the DNA is TGTGCCAGCAGCCCCAGCGGGGGGAACGCTGAAGCTTTCTTT. This sequence joins TRBV7-3 and TRBJ1-1, with D possibly being TRBD1 (5 bases). The CDR3 consists of 14 residues. CDR1 is SGHTA, CDR2 FQGTGA, per germline.